One sample yielded the 11 T cell receptor beta chains listed below, sequenced in a study of shared clonotypes between healthy human individuals. Assay: immunoSEQ multiplex PCR; the TCRdb copy retains only in-frame clones and omits some. The sample has 2 million to 3 million clones, around nine tenths seen once. Sequenced input: naive CD4+ T cells sorted from blood. The subset is: CD45RA+ positively selected. These TCRs come from a young man in good health.

The chain uses TRBV10-3 and TRBJ2-7; D perhaps matches TRBD2 (7 bases). V shed 2 bases and J shed 6 bases, with 20 bases lying between them. Germline V CDR1 and CDR2: ENHRY, SYGVKD. CDR3 length equals 16 residues. The CDR3 DNA follows: TGTGCCATCAGTGAGGGGGGCGGGAGCGGTGGCGCCGAGCAGTACTTC. It is translated as CAISEGGGSGGAEQYF.

This chain links TRBV6-5 with TRBJ1-3; D gene uncertain. The CDR3 extends over 14 amino acids. Germline V lookup: CDR1 MNHEY, CDR2 SVGAGI. V was cut by 6 bases and J by 0 bases, with 9 bases left in between. The CDR3 spells CASSRSRSGNTIYF. The CDR3 DNA reads TGTGCCAGCAGCAGAAGCCGCTCTGGAAACACCATATATTTT.

The chain is built from TRBV28 and TRBJ2-3, with TRBD2 matching 9 bases. Trimming took 6 bases from V and 4 from J; bases not matched to a gene: 5. Germline V gene data show CDR1 as MDHEN and CDR2 as SYDVKM. The CDR3 extends over 14 amino acids. The CDR3 region has the DNA TGTGCCAGCAGCAGGCGGGGGGGCCCAGATACGCAGTATTTT. Translation: CASSRRGGPDTQYF.

The chain links TRBV2 to TRBJ2-4; 9 bases are a match to TRBD2. The CDR3 has 19 amino acids. Losses at the gene ends were 8 bases for V and 3 bases for J; bases not matched to a gene: 20. The V gene's germline CDR1 is SNHLY and CDR2 FYNNEI. CDR3 loop: CASGGGARAGGPGKNIQYF. CDR3 sequence (DNA): TGTGCCAGCGGTGGTGGGGCTAGGGCGGGAGGGCCCGGCAAAAACATTCAGTACTTC. Variable domain in full (rest from reference TRBV2 and TRBJ2-4): EPEVTQTPSHQVTQMGQEVILRCVPISNHLYFYWYRQILGQKVEFLVSFYNNEISEKSEIFDDQFSVERPDGSNFTLKIRSTKLEDSAMYFCASGGGARAGGPGKNIQYFGAGTRLSVL.

Concerning this clone: The same CDR3 can be traced to other DNA sequences in this sample. The chain employs TRBV18 and TRBJ2-5, with D possibly being TRBD1 or TRBD2 (5 bases each). The CDR3 length is 14 residues. Germline lookup yields CDR1 KGHSH and CDR2 LQKENI. V was pared by 0 bases and J by 5 bases, with 10 bases between. CDR3 DNA: TGTGCCAGCTCACCACCCGGGGACCGTGAGACCCAGTACTTC. It encodes CASSPPGDRETQYF.

The chain carries TRBV27 and TRBJ1-2, with D unclear. The CDR3 is made up of 12 amino acids. The germline V and J ends were trimmed by 6 bases and 8 bases, with 13 bases remaining between them. CDR1 is MNHEY, CDR2 SMNVEV, per germline (reference sequence). CDR3: CASRTVGRGYTF. In DNA, the CDR3 is TGTGCCAGCAGAACGGTGGGTCGGGGCTACACCTTC.

J is TRBJ1-2 and V is TRBV7-2; D not certain. The CDR3 consists of 13 residues. Deletions cut 5 bases from V and 3 bases from J, with 10 bases between. The germline V gene encodes CDR1 SGHTA and CDR2 FQGNSA. The CDR3 here is CASSTDGHYGYTF. Here the CDR3 DNA reads TGTGCCAGCAGCACTGACGGGCACTATGGCTACACCTTC.

The DNA for the CDR3 is TGCGCCAGCAGCTTTTCTAGCGGGGGGACCTACAATGAGCAGTTCTTC. This gives the protein CASSFSSGGTYNEQFF. The chain links TRBV5-1 to TRBJ2-1; 11 nucleotides match TRBD2. The CDR3 is made up of 16 amino acids. The V and J ends lost 2 bases and 2 bases, in that order; junction bases with no gene match: 3. Germline V gene data show CDR1 as SGHRS and CDR2 as YFSETQ.

The chain uses TRBV5-1 and TRBJ1-1, with a possible D match to TRBD1 (6 bases). This CDR3 is built from 14 residues. Germline values: CDR1 SGHRS, CDR2 YFSETQ. V was shortened by 7 bases and J by 5 bases, with 18 bases between the two germline ends. DNA for the CDR3: TGCGCCAGCTACGGGGGCGGTCTTCGTACTGAAGCTTTCTTT. The encoded protein is CASYGGGLRTEAFF.

The chain couples TRBV6-5 to TRBJ2-2; possibly TRBD2 for D (5 bases). The V and J ends lost 2 bases and 4 bases respectively, with 11 bases between them. The length of the CDR3 is 15 residues. Germline V CDR1 and CDR2: MNHEY, SVGAGI. The CDR3 nucleotides are TGTGCCAGCAGTTACCATGGCGGGTCCACCGGGGAGCTGTTTTTT. It specifies CASSYHGGSTGELFF.

The rearrangement links TRBV5-1 to TRBJ2-5; a possible D gene is TRBD2 (5 bases). Trimming removed 4 bases from V and 2 bases from J, with 9 bases in between. Germline assignment: CDR1 SGHRS and CDR2 YFSETQ. The CDR3 is made up of 13 amino acids. The CDR3 bases are TGCGCCAGCAGCCGGGATATTCAAGAGACCCAGTACTTC. Protein product: CASSRDIQETQYF.